Each of the 2 T cell receptor beta chains below was sequenced from the same sample in a study of blood T cell repertoires in COVID-19. Using immunoSEQ multiplex PCR, the repertoire was profiled, and TCRdb retains in-frame clones only, with some absent. This sample has 85,000 to 100,000 clones, with around 80% found just once. The sequenced sample was peripheral blood. The receptors come from a human donor in a cohort sampled during active COVID-19.

This rearrangement joins TRBV6-2 or TRBV6-3 to TRBJ2-7; 9 positions agree with TRBD2. Looked up from germline, CDR1 is MNHEY and CDR2 is SVGEGT. The V segment lost 5 bases and the J segment 2 bases; nucleotides outside the gene matches: 4. The CDR3 length is 14 residues. Written as DNA, the CDR3 is TGTGCCAGCAGTGACCTAGCGGGGACCTACGAGCAGTACTTC. Protein product: CASSDLAGTYEQYF.

The chain couples TRBV7-2 to TRBJ1-1, with D possibly matching TRBD1 (5 bases). The V end was cut by 5 bases, the J end by 0 bases, with 16 bases between. The CDR3 length is 16 residues. Germline lookup yields CDR1 SGHTA and CDR2 FQGNSA. The DNA for the CDR3 is TGTGCCAGCAGCACGCAAACAGGAATCATGAACACTGAAGCTTTCTTT. This codes for CASSTQTGIMNTEAFF.